The clone carrying this TCR gamma chain was recorded a few times. The antigen is not known. The sample originates from a study of Vδ1+ human thymocytes. Broader study findings: Unlike peripheral blood Vdelta1+ controls, thymic delta-chain sequences included about 20% Vdelta2 and few Vdelta3. Bulk repertoire data may be misinterpreted because of unexpected Vdelta2 sequences. In the thymus, TRG and TRD repertoires looked highly polyclonal with Gaussian CDR3 lengths.

The template was reverse-transcribed extracted RNA. Pooled V-gene forward primers with one constant-region reverse primer generated the CDR3 amplicons by multiplex PCR. TCRdb made new clone calls on the multiplex PCR reads using CATT. Altogether tens of thousands of gamma-chain clones are present, around 20% being singletons, with the ten largest covering under 2%. The CDR3 has 16 amino acids. Germline V gene lookup returns CDR1 VTNTFY and CDR2 YDVSTARD (reference sequence). V lost 0 bases, J lost 2 bases, and 6 bases stayed unmatched. Thymocytes were sorted as CD3+ TCRVdelta1+ TCRVdelta2- after alphabeta T cell depletion.

The chain employs TRGV3 and TRGJP1. This receptor was taken from a girl less than two years old who had congenital heart surgery. The specimen was Vdelta1+ gamma-delta thymocytes from the thymus. Specified subset: FACS-sorted CD3+ TCRalphabeta- TCRVdelta1+ TCRVdelta2- thymocytes. The CDR3 DNA reads TGTGCCACCTGGGACAGGCTAGGCACCACTGGTTGGTTCAAGATATTT. Protein: CATWDRLGTTGWFKIF.